The 7 T cell receptor beta chains given below trace back to one sample, sequenced in a study of post-analysis software for immune sequencing data (dated by TCRdb to the mid-2010s). Results and caveats for the whole study, not just this receptor: A few TRBV segments, including TRBV5-6, TRBV5-1 and TRBV20-1, were significantly more frequent in patients than controls.

Libraries were made using PCR. The sequencer was an Illumina HiSeq 2500. To reduce PCR and sequencing biases, unique molecular identifiers were built into the TCR beta cDNA libraries. TCRdb handled the public reads itself, with Q25 trimming in fastp and clone calling in MiXCR, and kept productive beta chains. Each record represents a unique CDR3 protein, reported with the most common genes and DNA among its rows. This sample is represented by roughly 200,000 distinct CDR3 sequences; about 30% of them were singletons. 3% to 3.5% of the sample rests with the top ten. The antigens these receptors bind are not known. Sequencing was carried out using blood. The receptors here all came from a girl aged 2 to 17 with multiple sclerosis.

The chain employs TRBV2 and TRBJ2-7, with TRBD2 identical over 15 bases. The CDR3 covers 13 residues. V lost 6 bases, J lost 6 bases, and 0 bases stayed unmatched. The germline V gene encodes CDR1 SNHLY and CDR2 FYNNEI. CDR3 coding DNA: TGTGCCAGCAGGGGACTAGCGGGAGGCGAGCAGTACTTC. Translating gives CASRGLAGGEQYF.

In regard to this clonotype: This may arise from a read error, as a much more abundant clone is one base away. J is TRBJ1-1 and V is TRBV10-3; D call uncertain. The CDR3 runs to 17 residues. Germline V gives CDR1 ENHRY, CDR2 SYGVKD. Trimming stripped 1 base from V and 1 base from J, with 16 bases between. Here the CDR3 DNA reads TGTGCCATCAGTGAGTTAACCGGGGAGATAGAGAACACTGAAGCTTTCTTT. As protein: CAISELTGEIENTEAFF.

This clonotype turned up a few times. The CDR3 protein is CASSLDSHTQYF. The CDR3 DNA follows: TGTGCCAGCAGTTTGGACAGCCATACGCAGTATTTT. The J gene is TRBJ2-3, the V gene TRBV28; D may be TRBD1 (6 bases). The CDR3 contains 12 residues. Trimming removed 3 bases at V and 7 bases at J, with 8 bases between. The germline gives CDR1 MDHEN, CDR2 SYDVKM.

The chain recombines TRBV3-1 with TRBJ2-4, with D hard to call. The J call may not be correct, given that the DNA end is closer to TRBJ2-7. The germline V gene has CDR1 LGHDT and CDR2 YNNKEL (reference sequence). The CDR3 has 12 amino acids. CDR3 in DNA: TGTGCCAGCAGCCAAGCTGACTACGAGCAGTACTTC. Protein product: CASSQADYEQYF.

This clonotype was found many times. The chain uses TRBV5-5 and TRBJ2-5; D might be TRBD2 (7 bases). There are 15 residues in the CDR3. Germline V gene lookup returns CDR1 SGHKS and CDR2 YYEKEE (reference sequence). Trimming took 1 base from V and 0 from J, leaving 10 bases between them. CDR3 in amino acids: CASSLRGGHQETQYF. The CDR3 DNA is TGTGCCAGCAGCTTGAGGGGGGGTCACCAAGAGACCCAGTACTTC. The full variable domain, its missing parts supplied by reference TRBV5-5 and TRBJ2-5, is DAGVTQSPTHLIKTRGQQVTLRCSPISGHKSVSWYQQVLGQGPQFIFQYYEKEERGRGNFPDRFSARQFPNYSSELNVNALLLGDSALYLCASSLRGGHQETQYFGPGTRLLVL.

With regard to this clonotype: At one end the junction does not follow the germline gene, possibly because of a read error. The chain has TRBV7-9 and TRBJ1-1, with D tentatively TRBD1 (5 bases). The CDR3 length is 13 residues. Germline V gene lookup returns CDR1 SEHNR and CDR2 FQNEAQ (reference sequence). CDR3 DNA: TGTGCCAGCAGCTGGAACAGGAACACTGAAGTTTTCTTT. This sequence encodes CASSWNRNTEVFF.

A few counts support this clonotype. V gene TRBV12-3 or TRBV12-4 combines with J gene TRBJ2-2; 10 bases are a match to TRBD2. The CDR3 runs 16 residues. J lost 3 bases, V lost 6 bases, and 7 bases had no gene match. The CDR3 sequence is CASRLAGEAYTGELFF. The CDR3 nucleotides read TGTGCCAGCAGGCTAGCGGGAGAGGCCTACACCGGGGAGCTGTTTTTT.